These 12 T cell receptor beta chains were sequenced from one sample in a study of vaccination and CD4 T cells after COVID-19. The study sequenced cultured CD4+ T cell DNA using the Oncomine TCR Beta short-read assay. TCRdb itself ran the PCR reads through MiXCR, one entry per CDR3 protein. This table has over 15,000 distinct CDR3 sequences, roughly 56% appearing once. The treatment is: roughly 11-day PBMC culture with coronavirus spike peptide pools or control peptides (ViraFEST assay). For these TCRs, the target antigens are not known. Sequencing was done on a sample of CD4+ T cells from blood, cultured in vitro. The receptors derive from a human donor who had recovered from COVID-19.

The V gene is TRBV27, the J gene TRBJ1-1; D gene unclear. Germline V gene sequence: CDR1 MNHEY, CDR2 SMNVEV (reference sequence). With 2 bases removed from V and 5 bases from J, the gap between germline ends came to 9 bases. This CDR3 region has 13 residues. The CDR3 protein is CASSLNGQTEAFF. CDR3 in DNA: TGTGCCAGCAGTTTAAATGGGCAGACTGAAGCTTTCTTT.

CDR3: CASRPGSTYGYTF. The CDR3 nucleotides are TGTGCCAGTAGGCCGGGGTCTACTTATGGCTACACCTTC. This sequence joins TRBV19 and TRBJ1-2; D uncertain. The CDR3 totals 13 residues. V was clipped by 6 bases and J by 5 bases, with 13 bases between them. Germline-derived CDR1 and CDR2 are LNHDA and SQIVND (reference sequence).

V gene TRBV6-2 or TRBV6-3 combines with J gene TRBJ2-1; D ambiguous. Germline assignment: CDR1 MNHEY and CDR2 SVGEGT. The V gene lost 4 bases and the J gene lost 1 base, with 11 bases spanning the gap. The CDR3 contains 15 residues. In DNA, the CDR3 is TGTGCCAGCAGTTGGAGACCGTGGTCCTACAATGAGCAGTTCTTC. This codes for CASSWRPWSYNEQFF.

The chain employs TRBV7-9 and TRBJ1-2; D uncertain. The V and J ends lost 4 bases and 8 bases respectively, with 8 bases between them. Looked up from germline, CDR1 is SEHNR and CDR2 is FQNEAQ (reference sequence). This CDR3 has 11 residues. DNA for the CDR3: TGTGCCAGCAGCTCCCCCCTCGGCTACACCTTC. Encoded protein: CASSSPLGYTF.

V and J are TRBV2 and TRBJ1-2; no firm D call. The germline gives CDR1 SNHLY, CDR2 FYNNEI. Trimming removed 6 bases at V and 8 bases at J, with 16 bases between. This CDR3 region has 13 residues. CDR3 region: CASSLDRVGGYTF. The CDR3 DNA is TGTGCCAGCAGCCTCGACCGGGTGGGCGGCTACACCTTC.

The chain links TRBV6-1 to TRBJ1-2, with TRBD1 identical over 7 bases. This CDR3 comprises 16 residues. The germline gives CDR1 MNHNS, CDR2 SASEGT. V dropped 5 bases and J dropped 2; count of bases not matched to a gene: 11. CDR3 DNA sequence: TGTGCCAGCAGTACTGCACAGGGACAGAAAAACTATGGCTACACCTTC. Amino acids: CASSTAQGQKNYGYTF.

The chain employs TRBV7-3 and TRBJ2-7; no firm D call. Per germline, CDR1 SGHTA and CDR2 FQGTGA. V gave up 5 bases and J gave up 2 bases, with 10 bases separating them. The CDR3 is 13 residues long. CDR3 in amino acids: CASSLGPPYEQYF. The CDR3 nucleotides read TGTGCCAGCAGCCTTGGACCCCCCTACGAGCAGTACTTC. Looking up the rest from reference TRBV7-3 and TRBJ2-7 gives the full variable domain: GAGVSQTPSNKVTEKGKYVELRCDPISGHTALYWYRQSLGQGPEFLIYFQGTGAADDSGLPNDRFFAVRPEGSVSTLKIQRTERGDSAVYLCASSLGPPYEQYFGPGTRLTVT.

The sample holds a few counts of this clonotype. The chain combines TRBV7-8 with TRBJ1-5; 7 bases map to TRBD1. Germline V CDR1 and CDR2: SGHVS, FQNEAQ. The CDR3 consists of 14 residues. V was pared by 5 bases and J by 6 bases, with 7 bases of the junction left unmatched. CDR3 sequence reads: CASSPDRVGQPQHF. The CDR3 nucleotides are TGTGCCAGCAGCCCAGACAGGGTTGGTCAGCCCCAGCATTTT.

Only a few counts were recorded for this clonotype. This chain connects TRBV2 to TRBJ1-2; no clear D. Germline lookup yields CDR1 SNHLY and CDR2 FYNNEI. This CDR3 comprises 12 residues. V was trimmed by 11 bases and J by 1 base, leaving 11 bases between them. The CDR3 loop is CASKPGNYGYTF. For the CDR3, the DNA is TGTGCCTCAAAGCCGGGTAACTATGGCTACACCTTC.

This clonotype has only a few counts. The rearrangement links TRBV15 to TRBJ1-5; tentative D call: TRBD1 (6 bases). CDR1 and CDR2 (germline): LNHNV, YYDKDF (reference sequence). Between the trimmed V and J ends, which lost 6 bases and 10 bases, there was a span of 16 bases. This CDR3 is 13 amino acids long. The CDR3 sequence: CATSGQGLGPQHF. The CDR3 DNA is TGTGCCACCAGTGGGCAGGGGCTGGGACCCCAGCATTTT.

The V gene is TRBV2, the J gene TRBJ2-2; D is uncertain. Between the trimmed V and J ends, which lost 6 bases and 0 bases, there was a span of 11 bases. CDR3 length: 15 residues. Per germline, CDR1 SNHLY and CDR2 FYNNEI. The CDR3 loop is CASRGDGANTGELFF. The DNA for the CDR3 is TGTGCCAGCAGGGGTGACGGAGCGAACACCGGGGAGCTGTTTTTT.

As DNA, the CDR3 is TGTGCCAGCAGCTTAGTGGGGACTAGCGTGGAGACCCAGTACTTC. Translation: CASSLVGTSVETQYF. V usage is TRBV11-2 and J usage is TRBJ2-5, with 10 positions matching TRBD2. From germline, CDR1 is SGHAT and CDR2 FQNNGV. V lost 1 base, J lost 5 bases, and 4 bases stayed unmatched. This CDR3 is built from 15 residues.